This T cell receptor beta chain was captured in a study of CD8+ T cells in alopecia areata (dated by TCRdb to the late 2010s). Context from the whole study: Treated patients were enrolled in an open-label pilot trial of oral tofacitinib at 5 to 10 mg twice daily for moderate-to-severe alopecia areata. Patients stayed on tofacitinib for 6 to 18 months and then had 6 months of follow-up off drug so that delayed response and recurrence could be assessed. In treated patients, disease severity was measured using the SALT score, which gives the percentage of scalp surface area affected. In both human patients and the C3H/HeJ mouse model, the study applied high-throughput TCRbeta sequencing to look at T cell clonal expansion in alopecia areata. In humans, TCRbeta sequencing was performed on scalp tissue and on sorted CD4+ and CD8+ peripheral blood T cells from healthy controls and from patients with patchy or totalis/universalis alopecia areata. Biopsies were taken from tofacitinib-treated patients at baseline and at 4 and 24 weeks of treatment, and a later scalp biopsy was taken in several of the tofacitinib-treated patients. Scalp clonality was compared across normal scalp (n=4), patchy alopecia areata scalp (n=8), and alopecia totalis/universalis scalp (n=8). RNA came from the PAXgene miRNA kit for fixed scalp, the miRNeasy kit for PBMCs, and the RNeasy kit for mouse skin. TCRbeta CDR3 regions were amplified by immunoSEQ multiplex PCR with 35 Vbeta forward and 13 Jbeta reverse primers. The investigation overall reported the following: Shared TCR sequences between patients were less evident than in mice, which may be partly attributable to HLA diversity in the patient population. Tofacitinib significantly lowered scalp clonality and the number of expanded CD8+ clones among the top 100 scalp clones. Resident alphabeta T cells in normal human skin are also sequenced, complicating scalp TCR repertoire analysis, unlike mouse skin dominated by gammadelta T cells. Many expanded lesional clones persisted in scalp and blood during tofacitinib treatment, which may partly explain relapse after stopping treatment. The treated cohort was small, with a single nonresponder, so links between baseline CD8+ expansion and response need larger studies. Compared with normal scalp, lesional scalp had higher clonality and more expanded CD8+ clones, particularly in alopecia totalis/universalis, a pattern that suggests antigenic drive.

Worth noting for this clone: The target of this receptor is not known. Per-base quality was not reported, and no clone a single base away is much larger than it.

Interpreted using the paper, the treatment or condition label stands for: oral pan-JAK inhibitor, 5-10 mg twice daily. Peripheral blood and lesional scalp punch biopsies were obtained from patients with alopecia areata. After PBMCs were isolated by density centrifugation and stained for CD3, CD4 and CD8, a FACSAria was used to sort CD4+ and CD8+ T cells. The CDR3 runs 12 residues from the cysteine to the phenylalanine. Only the CDR3 part of the read is kept: 36 bases, read in frame from the first base. CDR1 and CDR2, per the germline V gene, are SQVTM and ANQGSEA. Relative to germline, V is 8 bases shorter and J is 1 base shorter, with 11 bases between their ends. Library prep was done by the immunoSEQ multiplex PCR assay. To provide template for TCR sequencing, every sample had RNA extracted and reverse transcribed into cDNA. SuperScript III was used to make first-strand cDNA, primed with a 2:1 mix of oligo-dT and random hexamers. Amplification bias was assessed with a synthetic immune receptor repertoire, and residual bias was removed computationally. The published analysis was carried out like this. After raw reads were preprocessed to remove errors, the CDR3 was defined following IMGT conventions as running from the conserved cysteine to phenylalanine. Clonality was computed by normalizing Shannon entropy by log2 of the number of productive unique TCRs and subtracting the result from 1. CD4 or CD8 identity of scalp clones was inferred by cross-referencing scalp TCRbeta sequences with sorted blood CD4 and CD8 repertoires. Drawn from immuneACCESS, this table holds only the in-frame rearrangements with V and J called that TCRdb kept. Clones are partly lost; checked studies trace under half to an unresolved V gene and leave the rest unexplained. V, J and clone size were drawn from that table, and D and trimming were deduced from the DNA. Within this sample are 150,000 to 200,000 clones, with roughly 60% of them counted one time only. The leading ten clones occupy approximately 1.3% of the sample.

The sequence came from a human donor with alopecia areata. The V and J genes are TRBV29-1 and TRBJ1-1; the D gene is possibly TRBD1, with 6 bases matching. This specimen consisted of CD4+ T cells sorted from blood, obtained around week 47, from a patient treated with tofacitinib. The CDR3 reads CSTMTGNTEAFF. The bases are TGCAGCACGATGACAGGGAACACTGAAGCTTTCTTT.